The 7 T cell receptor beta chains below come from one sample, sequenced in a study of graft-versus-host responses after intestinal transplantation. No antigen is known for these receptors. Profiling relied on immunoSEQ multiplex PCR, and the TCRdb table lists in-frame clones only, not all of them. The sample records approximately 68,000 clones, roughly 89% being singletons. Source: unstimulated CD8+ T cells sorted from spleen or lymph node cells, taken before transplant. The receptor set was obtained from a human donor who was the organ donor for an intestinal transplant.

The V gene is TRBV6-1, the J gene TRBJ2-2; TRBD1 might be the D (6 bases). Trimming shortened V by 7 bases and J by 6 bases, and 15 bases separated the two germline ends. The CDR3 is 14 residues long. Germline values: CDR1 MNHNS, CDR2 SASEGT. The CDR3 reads CASKGGSEAGELFF. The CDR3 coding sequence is TGTGCCAGCAAAGGGGGTTCGGAGGCCGGGGAGCTGTTTTTT.

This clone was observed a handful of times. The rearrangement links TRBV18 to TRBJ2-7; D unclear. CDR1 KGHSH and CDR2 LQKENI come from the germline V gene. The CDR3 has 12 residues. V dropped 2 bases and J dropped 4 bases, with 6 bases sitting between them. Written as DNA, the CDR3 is TGTGCCAGCTCACCAGGCGGTTACGAGCAGTACGTC. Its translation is CASSPGGYEQYV.

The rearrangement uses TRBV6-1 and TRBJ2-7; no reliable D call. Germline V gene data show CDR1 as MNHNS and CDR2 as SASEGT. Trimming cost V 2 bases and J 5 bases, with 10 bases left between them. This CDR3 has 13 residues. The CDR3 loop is CASSEFQVHEQYV. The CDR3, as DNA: TGTGCCAGCAGTGAATTTCAGGTACACGAGCAGTACGTC.

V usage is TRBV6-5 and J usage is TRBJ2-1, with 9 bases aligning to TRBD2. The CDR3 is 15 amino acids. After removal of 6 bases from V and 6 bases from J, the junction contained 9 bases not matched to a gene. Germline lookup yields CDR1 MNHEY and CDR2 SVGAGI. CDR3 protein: CASRPIAGVINEQFF. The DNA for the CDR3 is TGTGCCAGCAGACCTATAGCGGGGGTAATCAATGAGCAGTTCTTC.

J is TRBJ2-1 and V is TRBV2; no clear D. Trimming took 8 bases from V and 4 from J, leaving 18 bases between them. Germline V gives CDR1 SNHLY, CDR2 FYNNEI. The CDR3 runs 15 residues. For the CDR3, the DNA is TGTGCCAGCGCTGGGCCCCCCACAAATTACAATGAGCAGTTCTTC. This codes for CASAGPPTNYNEQFF. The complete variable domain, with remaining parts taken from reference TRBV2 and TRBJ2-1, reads EPEVTQTPSHQVTQMGQEVILRCVPISNHLYFYWYRQILGQKVEFLVSFYNNEISEKSEIFDDQFSVERPDGSNFTLKIRSTKLEDSAMYFCASAGPPTNYNEQFFGPGTRLTVL.

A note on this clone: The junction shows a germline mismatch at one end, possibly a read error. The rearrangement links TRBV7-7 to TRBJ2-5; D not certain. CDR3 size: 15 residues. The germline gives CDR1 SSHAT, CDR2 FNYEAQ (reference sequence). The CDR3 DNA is TGTGCTAGCAGCTCGACCCCGGCTAGACAAGAGACCCAGTACTTC. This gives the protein CASSSTPARQETQYF. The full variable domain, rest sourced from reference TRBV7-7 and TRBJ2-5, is GAGVSQSPRYKVTKRGQDVTLRCDPISSHATLYWYQQALGQGPEFLTYFNYEAQPDKSGLPSDRFSAERPEGSISTLTIQRTEQRDSAMYRCASSSTPARQETQYFGPGTRLLVL.

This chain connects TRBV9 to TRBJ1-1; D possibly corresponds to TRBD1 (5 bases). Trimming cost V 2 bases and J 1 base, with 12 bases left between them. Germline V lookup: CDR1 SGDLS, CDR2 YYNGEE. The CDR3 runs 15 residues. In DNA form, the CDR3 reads TGTGCCAGCAGCGTGAACACAGGACAGAACACTGAAGCTTTCTTT. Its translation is CASSVNTGQNTEAFF.